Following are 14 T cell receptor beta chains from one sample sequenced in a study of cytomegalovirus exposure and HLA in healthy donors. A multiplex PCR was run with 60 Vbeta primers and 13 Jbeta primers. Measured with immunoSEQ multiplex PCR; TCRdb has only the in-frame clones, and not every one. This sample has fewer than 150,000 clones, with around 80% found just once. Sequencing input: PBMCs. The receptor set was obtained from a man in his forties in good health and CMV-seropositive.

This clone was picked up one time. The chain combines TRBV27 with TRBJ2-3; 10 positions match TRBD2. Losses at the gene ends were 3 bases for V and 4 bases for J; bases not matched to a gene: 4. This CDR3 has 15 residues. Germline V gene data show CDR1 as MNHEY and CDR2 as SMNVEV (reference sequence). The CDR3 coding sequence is TGTGCCAGCAGTTTCAGGCTAGCGGGAGCAGATACGCAGTATTTT. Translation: CASSFRLAGADTQYF.

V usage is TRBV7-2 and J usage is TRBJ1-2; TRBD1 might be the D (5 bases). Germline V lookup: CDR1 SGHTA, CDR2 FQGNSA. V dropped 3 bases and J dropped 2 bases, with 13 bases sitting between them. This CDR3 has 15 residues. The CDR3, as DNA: TGTGCCAGCAGCTTTAGTGGGGGAGGAAACTATGGCTACACCTTC. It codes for CASSFSGGGNYGYTF.

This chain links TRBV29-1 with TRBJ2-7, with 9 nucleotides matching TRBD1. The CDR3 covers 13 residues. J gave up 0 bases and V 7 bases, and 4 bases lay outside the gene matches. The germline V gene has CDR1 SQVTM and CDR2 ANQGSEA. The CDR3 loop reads CSARTGASYEQYF. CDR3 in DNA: TGCAGCGCTCGGACAGGGGCCTCCTACGAGCAGTACTTC.

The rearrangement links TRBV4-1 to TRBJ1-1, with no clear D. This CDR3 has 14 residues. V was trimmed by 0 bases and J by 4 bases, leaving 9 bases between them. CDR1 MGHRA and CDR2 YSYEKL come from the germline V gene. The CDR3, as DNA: TGCGCCAGCAGCCAAGAAGCCCGAACCACTGAAGCTTTCTTT. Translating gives CASSQEARTTEAFF.

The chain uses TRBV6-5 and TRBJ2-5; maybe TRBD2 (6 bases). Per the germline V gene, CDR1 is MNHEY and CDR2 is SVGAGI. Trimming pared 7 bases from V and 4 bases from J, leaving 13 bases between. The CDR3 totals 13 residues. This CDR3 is CASTYPGRETQYF. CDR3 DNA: TGTGCCAGCACCTACCCCGGGAGAGAGACCCAGTACTTC.

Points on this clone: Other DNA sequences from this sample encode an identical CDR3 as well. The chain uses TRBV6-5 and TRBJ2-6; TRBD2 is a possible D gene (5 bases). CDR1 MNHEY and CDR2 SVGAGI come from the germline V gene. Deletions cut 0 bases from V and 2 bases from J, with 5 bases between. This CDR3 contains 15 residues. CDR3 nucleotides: TGTGCCAGCAGTTACTCGCGGGCTGGGGCCAACGTCCTGACTTTC. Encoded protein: CASSYSRAGANVLTF.

Here the CDR3 reads CASSDQGNQPQHF. The CDR3 DNA follows: TGTGCCAGCAGTGACCAGGGAAATCAGCCCCAGCATTTT. This chain uses TRBV2 with TRBJ1-5; D may be TRBD1 (5 bases). This CDR3 has 13 residues. CDR1 SNHLY and CDR2 FYNNEI come from the germline V gene. Between the trimmed V and J ends, which lost 3 bases and 4 bases, there was a span of 7 bases.

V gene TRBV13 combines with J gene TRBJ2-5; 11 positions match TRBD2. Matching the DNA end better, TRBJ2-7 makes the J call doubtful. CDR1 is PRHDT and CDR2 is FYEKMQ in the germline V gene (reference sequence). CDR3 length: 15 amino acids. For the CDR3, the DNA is TGTGCCAGCAGCTTGATAACTAGCGGGAGATACGAGCAGTACTTC. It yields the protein CASSLITSGRYEQYF.

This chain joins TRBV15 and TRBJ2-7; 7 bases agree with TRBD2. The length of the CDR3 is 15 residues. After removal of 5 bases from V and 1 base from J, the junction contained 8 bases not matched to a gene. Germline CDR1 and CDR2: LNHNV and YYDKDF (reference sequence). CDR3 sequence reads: CATSPTQRESYEQYF. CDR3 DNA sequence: TGTGCCACCAGCCCCACCCAGCGGGAATCCTACGAGCAGTACTTC.

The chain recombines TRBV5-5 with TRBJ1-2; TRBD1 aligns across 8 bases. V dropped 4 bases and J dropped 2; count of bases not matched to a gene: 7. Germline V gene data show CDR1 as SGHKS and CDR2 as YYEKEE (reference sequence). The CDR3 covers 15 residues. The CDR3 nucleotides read TGTGCCAGCAGCATCGGACAGGGTGGAAACTATGGCTACACCTTC. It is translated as CASSIGQGGNYGYTF.

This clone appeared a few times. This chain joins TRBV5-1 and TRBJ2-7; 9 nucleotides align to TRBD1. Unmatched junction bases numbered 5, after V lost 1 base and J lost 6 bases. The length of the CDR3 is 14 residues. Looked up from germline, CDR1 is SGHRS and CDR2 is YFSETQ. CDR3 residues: CASSLWDRASEQYF. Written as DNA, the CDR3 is TGCGCCAGCAGCTTGTGGGACAGGGCTAGCGAGCAGTACTTC. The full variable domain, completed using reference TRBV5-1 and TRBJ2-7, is KAGVTQTPRYLIKTRGQQVTLSCSPISGHRSVSWYQQTPGQGLQFLFEYFSETQRNKGNFPGRFSGRQFSNSRSEMNVSTLELGDSALYLCASSLWDRASEQYFGPGTRLTVT.

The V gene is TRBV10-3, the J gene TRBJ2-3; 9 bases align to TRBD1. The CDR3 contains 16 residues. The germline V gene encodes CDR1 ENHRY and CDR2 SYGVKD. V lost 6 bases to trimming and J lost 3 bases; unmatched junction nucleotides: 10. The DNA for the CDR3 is TGTGCCATCAGGACTCCGGGACAGGGTACGACAGATACGCAGTATTTT. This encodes CAIRTPGQGTTDTQYF.

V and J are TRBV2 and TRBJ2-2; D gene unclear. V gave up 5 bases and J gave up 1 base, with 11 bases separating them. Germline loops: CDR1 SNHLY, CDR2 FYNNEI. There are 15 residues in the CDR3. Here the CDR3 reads CASSQNYMNTGELFF. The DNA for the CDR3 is TGTGCCAGCAGTCAGAACTACATGAACACCGGGGAGCTGTTTTTT.

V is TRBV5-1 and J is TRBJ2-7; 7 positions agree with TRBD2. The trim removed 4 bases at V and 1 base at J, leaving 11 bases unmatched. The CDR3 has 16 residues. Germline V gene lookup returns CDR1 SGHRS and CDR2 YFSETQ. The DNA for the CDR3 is TGCGCCAGCAGCCCTGCCAGCGGGGCGTCGTCCTACGAGCAGTACTTC. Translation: CASSPASGASSYEQYF.